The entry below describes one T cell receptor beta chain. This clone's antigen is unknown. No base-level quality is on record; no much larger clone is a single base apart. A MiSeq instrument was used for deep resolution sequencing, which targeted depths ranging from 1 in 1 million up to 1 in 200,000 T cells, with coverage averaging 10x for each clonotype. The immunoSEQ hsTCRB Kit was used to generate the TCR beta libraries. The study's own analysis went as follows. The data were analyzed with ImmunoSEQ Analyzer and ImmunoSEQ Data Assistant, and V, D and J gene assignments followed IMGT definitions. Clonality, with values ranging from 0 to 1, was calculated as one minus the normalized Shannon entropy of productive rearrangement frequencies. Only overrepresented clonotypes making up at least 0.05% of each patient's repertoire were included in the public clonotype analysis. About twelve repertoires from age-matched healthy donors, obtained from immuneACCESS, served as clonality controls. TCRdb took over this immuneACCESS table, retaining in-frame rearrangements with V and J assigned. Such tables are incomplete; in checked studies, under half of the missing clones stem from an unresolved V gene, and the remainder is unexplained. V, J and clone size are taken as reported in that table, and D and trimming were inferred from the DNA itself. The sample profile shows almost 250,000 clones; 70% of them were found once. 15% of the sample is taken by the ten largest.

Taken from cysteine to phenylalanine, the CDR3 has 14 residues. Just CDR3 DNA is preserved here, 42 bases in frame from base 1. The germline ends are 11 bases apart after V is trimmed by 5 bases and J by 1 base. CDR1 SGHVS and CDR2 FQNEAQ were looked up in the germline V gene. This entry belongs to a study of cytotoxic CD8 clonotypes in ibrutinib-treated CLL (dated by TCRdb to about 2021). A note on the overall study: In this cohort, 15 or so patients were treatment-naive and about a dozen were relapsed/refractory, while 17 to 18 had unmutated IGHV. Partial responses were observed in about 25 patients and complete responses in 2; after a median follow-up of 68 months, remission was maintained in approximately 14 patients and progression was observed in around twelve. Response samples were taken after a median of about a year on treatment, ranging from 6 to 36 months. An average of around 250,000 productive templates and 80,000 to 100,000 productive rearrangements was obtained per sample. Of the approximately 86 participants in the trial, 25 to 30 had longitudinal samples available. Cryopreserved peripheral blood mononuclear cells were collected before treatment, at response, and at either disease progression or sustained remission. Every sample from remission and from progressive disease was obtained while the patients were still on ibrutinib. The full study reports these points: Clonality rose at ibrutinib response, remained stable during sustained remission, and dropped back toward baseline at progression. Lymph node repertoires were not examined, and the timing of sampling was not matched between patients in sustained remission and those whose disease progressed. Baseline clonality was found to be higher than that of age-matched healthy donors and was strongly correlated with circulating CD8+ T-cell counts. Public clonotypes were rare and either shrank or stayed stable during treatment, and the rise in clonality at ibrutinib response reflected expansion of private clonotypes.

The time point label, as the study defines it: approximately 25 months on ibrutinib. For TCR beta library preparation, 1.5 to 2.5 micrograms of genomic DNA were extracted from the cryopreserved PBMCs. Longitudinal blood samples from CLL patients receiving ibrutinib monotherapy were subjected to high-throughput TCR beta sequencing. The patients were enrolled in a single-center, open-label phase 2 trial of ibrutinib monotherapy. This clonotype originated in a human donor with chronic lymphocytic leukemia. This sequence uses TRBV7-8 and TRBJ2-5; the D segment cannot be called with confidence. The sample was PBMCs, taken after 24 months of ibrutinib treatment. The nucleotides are TGTGCCAGCAGCGCCGCCCCAGTCCAAGAGACCCAGTACTTC. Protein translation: CASSAAPVQETQYF.